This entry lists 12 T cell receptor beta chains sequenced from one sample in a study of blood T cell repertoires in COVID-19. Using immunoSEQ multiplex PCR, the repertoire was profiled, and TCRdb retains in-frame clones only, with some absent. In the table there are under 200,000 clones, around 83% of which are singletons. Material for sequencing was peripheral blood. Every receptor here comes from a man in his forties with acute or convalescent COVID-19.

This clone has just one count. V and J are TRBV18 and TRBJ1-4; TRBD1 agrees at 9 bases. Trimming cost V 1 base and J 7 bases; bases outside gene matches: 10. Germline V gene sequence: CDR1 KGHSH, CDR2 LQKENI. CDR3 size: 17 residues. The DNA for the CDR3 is TGTGCCAGCTCACCACAAACAATACAGGGGGCCGGTGAAAAACTGTTTTTT. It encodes CASSPQTIQGAGEKLFF.

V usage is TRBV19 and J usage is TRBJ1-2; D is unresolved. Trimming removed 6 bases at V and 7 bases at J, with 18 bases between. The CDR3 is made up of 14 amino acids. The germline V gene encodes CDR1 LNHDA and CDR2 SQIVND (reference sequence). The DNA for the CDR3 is TGTGCCAGTAGGAGCGTAGAATCCTTCCTTGGCTACACCTTC. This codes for CASRSVESFLGYTF.

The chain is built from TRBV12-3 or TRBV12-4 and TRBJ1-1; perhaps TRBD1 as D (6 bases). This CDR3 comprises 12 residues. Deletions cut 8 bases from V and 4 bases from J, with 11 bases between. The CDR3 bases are TGTGCCAGCGGCCAAGGGGGCACTGAAGCTTTCTTT. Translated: CASGQGGTEAFF.

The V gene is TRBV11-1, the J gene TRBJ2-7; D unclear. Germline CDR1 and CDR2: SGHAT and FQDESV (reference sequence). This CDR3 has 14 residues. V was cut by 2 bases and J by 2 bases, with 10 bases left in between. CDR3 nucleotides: TGTGCCAGCAGCTTATCGCAGGTTACCTACGAGCAGTACTTC. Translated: CASSLSQVTYEQYF.

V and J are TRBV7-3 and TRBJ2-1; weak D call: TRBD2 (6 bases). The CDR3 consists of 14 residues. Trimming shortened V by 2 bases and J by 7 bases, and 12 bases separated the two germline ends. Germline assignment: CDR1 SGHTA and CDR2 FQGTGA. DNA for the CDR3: TGTGCCAGCAGCTTAGGGGGACTCTCGAATGAGCAGTTCTTC. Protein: CASSLGGLSNEQFF.

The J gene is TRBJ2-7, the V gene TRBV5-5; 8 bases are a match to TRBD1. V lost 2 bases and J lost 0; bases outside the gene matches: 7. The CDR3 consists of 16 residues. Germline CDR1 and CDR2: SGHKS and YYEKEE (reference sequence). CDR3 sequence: CASSFDRGLSSYEQYF. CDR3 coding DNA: TGTGCCAGCAGCTTCGACAGGGGACTTAGCTCCTACGAGCAGTACTTC.

For the CDR3, the DNA is TGTGCCAGCAGCCAAAGAGCCAGGGGGACTGGAAACACCATATATTTT. This translates into CASSQRARGTGNTIYF. This chain uses TRBV3-1 (or the pseudogene TRBV3-2) with TRBJ1-3; 7 nucleotides agree with TRBD1. With V trimmed by 2 bases and J by 2 bases, 6 bases remained unmatched. This CDR3 has 16 residues. The V gene's germline CDR1 is LGHDT and CDR2 YNNKEL (reference sequence).

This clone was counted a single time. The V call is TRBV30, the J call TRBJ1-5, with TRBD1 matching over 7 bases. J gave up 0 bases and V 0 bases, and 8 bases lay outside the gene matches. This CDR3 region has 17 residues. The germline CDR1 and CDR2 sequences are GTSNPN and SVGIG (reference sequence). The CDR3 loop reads CAWSVKQGRNSNQPQHF. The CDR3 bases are TGTGCCTGGAGTGTTAAACAGGGGAGGAATAGCAATCAGCCCCAGCATTTT.

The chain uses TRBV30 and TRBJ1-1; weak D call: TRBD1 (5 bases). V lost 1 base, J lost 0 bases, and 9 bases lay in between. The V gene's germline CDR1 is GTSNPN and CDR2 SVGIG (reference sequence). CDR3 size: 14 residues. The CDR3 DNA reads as TGTGCCTGGAGTGCCGACAGTCTGAACACTGAAGCTTTCTTT. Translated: CAWSADSLNTEAFF.

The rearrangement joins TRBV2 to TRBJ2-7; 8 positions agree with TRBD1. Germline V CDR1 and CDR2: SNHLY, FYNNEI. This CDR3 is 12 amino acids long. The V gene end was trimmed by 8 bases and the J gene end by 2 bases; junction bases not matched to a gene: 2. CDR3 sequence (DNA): TGTGCCAGCGGGGACAGGACCTACGAGCAGTACTTC. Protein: CASGDRTYEQYF.

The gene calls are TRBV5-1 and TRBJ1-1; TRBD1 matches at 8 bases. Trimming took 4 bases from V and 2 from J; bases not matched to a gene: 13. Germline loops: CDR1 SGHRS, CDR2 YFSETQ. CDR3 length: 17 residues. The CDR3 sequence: CASSSTGTGGGNTEAFF. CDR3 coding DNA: TGCGCCAGCAGCAGTACCGGGACAGGCGGTGGAAACACTGAAGCTTTCTTT.

The CDR3 loop is CASSLRLHGADTQYF. In nucleotides, the CDR3 is TGTGCCAGCAGCTTGCGGCTCCACGGGGCAGATACGCAGTATTTT. The chain carries TRBV5-8 and TRBJ2-3; tentatively, D is TRBD2 (5 bases). Between the trimmed V and J ends, which lost 1 base and 4 bases, there was a span of 13 bases. Germline CDR1 SGHTS, CDR2 YDEGEE. The CDR3 extends over 15 amino acids.